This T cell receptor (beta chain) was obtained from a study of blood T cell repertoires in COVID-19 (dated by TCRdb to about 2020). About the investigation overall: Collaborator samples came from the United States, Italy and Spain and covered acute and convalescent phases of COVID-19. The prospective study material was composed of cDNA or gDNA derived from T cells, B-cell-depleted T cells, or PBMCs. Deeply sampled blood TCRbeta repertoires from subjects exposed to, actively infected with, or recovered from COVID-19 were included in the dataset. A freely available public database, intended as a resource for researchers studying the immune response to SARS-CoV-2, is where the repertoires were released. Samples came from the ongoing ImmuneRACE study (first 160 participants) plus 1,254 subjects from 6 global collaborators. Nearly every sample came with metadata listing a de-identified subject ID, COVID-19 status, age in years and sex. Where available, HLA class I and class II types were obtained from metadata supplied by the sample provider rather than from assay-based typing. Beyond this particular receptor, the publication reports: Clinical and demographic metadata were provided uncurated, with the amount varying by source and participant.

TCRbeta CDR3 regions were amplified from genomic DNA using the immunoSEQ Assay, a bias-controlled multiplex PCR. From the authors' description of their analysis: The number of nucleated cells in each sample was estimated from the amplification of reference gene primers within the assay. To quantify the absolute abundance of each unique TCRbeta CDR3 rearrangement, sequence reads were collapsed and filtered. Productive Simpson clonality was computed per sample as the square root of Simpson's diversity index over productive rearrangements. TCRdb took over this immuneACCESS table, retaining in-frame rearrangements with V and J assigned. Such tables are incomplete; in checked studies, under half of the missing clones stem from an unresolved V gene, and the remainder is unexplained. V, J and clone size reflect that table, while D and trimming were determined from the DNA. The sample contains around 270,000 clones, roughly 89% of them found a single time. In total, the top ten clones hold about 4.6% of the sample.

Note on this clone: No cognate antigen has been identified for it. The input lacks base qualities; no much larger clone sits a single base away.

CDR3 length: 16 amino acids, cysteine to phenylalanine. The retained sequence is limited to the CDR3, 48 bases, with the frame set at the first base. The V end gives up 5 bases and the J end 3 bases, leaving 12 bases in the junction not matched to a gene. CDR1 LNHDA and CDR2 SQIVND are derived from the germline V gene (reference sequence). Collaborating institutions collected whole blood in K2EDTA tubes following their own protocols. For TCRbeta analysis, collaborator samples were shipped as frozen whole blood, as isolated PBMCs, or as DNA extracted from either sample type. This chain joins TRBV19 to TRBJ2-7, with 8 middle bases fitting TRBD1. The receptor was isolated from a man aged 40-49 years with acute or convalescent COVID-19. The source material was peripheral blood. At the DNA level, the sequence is TGTGCCAGTAGTCCGGGACAGGAAGTCAATCTCTACGAGCAGTACTTC. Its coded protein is CASSPGQEVNLYEQYF.